This T cell receptor (beta chain) was captured by sequencing in a study of T cells in Graves' hyperthyroidism and ophthalmopathy. Study-wide context: Before any treatment, at initial diagnosis, peripheral blood was collected. Findings and caveats of the study: Blood held most thyroid clonotypes expanded above 0.001 frequency. A model of 13 V-J features distinguished ophthalmopathy from stable hyperthyroidism.

Diagnosis rested on symptoms, serum thyroxine and TRAb, thyroid ultrasound, and orbital computed tomography. The ends were cut back, 11 bases at V and 2 bases at J, with 13 bases in the middle. CDR3 length: 12 residues. Germline CDR1 is MDHEN and CDR2 is SYDVKM. RNA transcripts provided the source from which TCR beta CDR3 regions were amplified. The TCR CDR3 was amplified in a first-round RT-PCR using the HTBI primer set. Via MiXCR, TCRdb re-called the multiplex PCR reads, giving one row per CDR3 protein. The sample holds around 290,000 distinct CDR3 sequences, about 17% seen once. This clonotype was found many times. Its antigen is currently unknown.

The sample was blood. This TCR derives from a woman aged 60 to 75 with Graves' ophthalmopathy. This rearrangement joins TRBV28 to TRBJ2-7, with D possibly TRBD1 on 5 matching bases. The DNA for the CDR3 is TGTGCCTGCACGGGCAGGGCCTACGAGCAGTACTTC. Translation gives CACTGRAYEQYF. Filled out from reference TRBV28 and TRBJ2-7, the complete variable domain reads DVKVTQSSRYLVKRTGEKVFLECVQDMDHENMFWYRQDPGLGLRLIYFSYDVKMKEKGDIPEGYSVSREKKERFSLILESASTNQTSMYLCACTGRAYEQYFGPGTRLTVT.